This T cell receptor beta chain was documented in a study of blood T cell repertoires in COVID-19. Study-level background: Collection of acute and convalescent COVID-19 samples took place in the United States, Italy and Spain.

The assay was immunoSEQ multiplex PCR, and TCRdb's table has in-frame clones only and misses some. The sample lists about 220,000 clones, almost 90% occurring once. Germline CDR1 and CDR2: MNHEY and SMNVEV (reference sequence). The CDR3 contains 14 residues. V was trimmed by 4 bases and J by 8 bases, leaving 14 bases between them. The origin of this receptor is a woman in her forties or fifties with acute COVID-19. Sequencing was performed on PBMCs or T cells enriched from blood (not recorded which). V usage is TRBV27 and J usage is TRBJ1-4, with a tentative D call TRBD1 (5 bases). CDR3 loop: CASSSPGGGEKLFF. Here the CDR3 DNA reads TGTGCCAGCAGTTCCCCTGGGGGAGGGGAAAAACTGTTTTTT.